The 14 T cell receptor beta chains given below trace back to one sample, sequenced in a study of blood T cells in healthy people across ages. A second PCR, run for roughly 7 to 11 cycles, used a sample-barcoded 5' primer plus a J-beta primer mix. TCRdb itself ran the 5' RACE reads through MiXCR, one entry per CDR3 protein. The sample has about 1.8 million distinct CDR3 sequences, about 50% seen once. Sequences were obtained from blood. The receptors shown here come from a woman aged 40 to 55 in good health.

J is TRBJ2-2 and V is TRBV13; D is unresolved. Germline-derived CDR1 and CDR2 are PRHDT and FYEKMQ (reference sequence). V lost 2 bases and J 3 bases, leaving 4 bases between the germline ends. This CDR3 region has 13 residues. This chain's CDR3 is CASSLSHTGELFF. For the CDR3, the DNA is TGTGCCAGCAGCTTAAGTCACACCGGGGAGCTGTTTTTT.

CDR3 nucleotide sequence: TGCGCCAGCAGCGAGAGACAGGGGGGAAGGAATGGCTACACCTTC. It translates to CASSERQGGRNGYTF. This chain joins TRBV5-1 and TRBJ1-2; 9 nucleotides match TRBD1. CDR1 is SGHRS and CDR2 is YFSETQ in the germline V gene. The CDR3 loop spans 15 amino acids. V was pared by 4 bases and J by 6 bases, with 10 bases of the junction left unmatched.

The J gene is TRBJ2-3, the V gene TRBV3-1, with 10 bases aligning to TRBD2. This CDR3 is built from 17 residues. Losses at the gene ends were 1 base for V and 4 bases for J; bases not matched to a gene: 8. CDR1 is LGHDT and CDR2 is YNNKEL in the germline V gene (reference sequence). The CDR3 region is CASSQGRSGGAADTQYF. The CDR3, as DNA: TGTGCCAGCAGCCAAGGTCGAAGCGGGGGGGCCGCAGATACGCAGTATTTT.

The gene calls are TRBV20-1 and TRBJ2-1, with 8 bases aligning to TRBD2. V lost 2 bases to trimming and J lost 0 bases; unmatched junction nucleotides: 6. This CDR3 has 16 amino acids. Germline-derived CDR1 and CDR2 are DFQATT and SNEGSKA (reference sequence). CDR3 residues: CSARTSGGLSYNEQFF. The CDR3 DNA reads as TGCAGTGCTAGAACCTCGGGGGGGCTCTCCTACAATGAGCAGTTCTTC.

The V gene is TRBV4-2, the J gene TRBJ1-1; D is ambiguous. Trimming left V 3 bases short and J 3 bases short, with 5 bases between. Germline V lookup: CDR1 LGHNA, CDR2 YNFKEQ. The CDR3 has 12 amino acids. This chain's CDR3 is CASSQSDTEAFF. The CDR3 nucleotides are TGTGCCAGCAGCCAGTCCGACACTGAAGCTTTCTTT.

DNA of the CDR3: TGTGCCAGCAGCACACCCGGGACTACCAACAATGAGCAGTTCTTC. This translates into CASSTPGTTNNEQFF. The V call is TRBV11-2, the J call TRBJ2-1; 7 bases align to TRBD2. Germline lookup yields CDR1 SGHAT and CDR2 FQNNGV. There are 15 residues in the CDR3. The V gene end was trimmed by 5 bases and the J gene end by 5 bases; junction bases not matched to a gene: 9.

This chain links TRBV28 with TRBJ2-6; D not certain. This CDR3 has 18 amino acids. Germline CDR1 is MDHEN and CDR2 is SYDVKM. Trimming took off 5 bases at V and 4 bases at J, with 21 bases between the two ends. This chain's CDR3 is CASSNGPPGLSGANVLTF. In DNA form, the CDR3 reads TGTGCCAGCAGTAACGGGCCACCGGGTCTCTCCGGGGCCAACGTCCTGACTTTC.

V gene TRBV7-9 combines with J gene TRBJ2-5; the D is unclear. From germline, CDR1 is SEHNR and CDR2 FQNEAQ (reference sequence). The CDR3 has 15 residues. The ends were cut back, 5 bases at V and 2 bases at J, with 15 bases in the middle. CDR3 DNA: TGTGCCAGCAGCCGACCTGGAGTAACACAAGAGACCCAGTACTTC. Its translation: CASSRPGVTQETQYF.

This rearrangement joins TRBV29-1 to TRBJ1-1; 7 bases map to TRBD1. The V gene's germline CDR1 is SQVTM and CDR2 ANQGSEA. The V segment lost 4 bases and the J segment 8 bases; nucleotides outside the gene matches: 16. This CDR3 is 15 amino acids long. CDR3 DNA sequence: TGCAGCGTTGTCCCAATTACTACAGGGGAGGCCGAAGCTTTCTTT. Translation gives CSVVPITTGEAEAFF.

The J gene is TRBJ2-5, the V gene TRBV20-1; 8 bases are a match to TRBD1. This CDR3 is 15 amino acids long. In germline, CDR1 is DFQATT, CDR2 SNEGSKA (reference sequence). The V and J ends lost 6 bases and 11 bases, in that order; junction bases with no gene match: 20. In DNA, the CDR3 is TGCAGTGCCCCCACGCCCGGGACAGGACTTCGAGAGCAGTACTTC. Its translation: CSAPTPGTGLREQYF.

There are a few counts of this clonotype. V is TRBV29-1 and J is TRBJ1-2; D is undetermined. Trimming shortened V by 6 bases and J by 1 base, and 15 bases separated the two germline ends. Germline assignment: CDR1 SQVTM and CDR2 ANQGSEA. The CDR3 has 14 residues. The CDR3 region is CSVPGPQINYGYTF. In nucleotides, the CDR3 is TGCAGCGTGCCTGGCCCACAGATTAACTATGGCTACACCTTC.

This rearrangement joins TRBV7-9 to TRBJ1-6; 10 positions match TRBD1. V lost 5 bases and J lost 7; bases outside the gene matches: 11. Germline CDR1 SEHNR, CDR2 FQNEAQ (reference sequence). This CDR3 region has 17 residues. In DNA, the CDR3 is TGTGCCAGCAGCCCCCGGGACAGGGGAGGGCGGAATTCACCCCTCCACTTT. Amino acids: CASSPRDRGGRNSPLHF.

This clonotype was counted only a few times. In DNA, the CDR3 is TGTGCCAGCAGCCAGCGGGGTCAGGCAGATACGCAGTATTTT. Encoded protein: CASSQRGQADTQYF. V usage is TRBV3-1 and J usage is TRBJ2-3; possibly TRBD2 for D (6 bases). This CDR3 is built from 14 residues. From germline, CDR1 is LGHDT and CDR2 YNNKEL (reference sequence). Trimming stripped 3 bases from V and 4 bases from J, with 11 bases between.

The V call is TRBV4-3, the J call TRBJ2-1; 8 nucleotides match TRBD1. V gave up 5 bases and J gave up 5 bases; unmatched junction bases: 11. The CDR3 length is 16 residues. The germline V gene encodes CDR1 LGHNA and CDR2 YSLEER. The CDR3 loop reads CASSVLLGQDDNEQFF. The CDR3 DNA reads TGCGCCAGCAGCGTTTTATTGGGACAGGACGACAATGAGCAGTTCTTC.